This TCR beta chain was identified in a study of T cell responses to AZD1222 COVID-19 vaccine. Sequencing used immunoSEQ multiplex PCR; TCRdb keeps in-frame clones, though not all of them. The data contain roughly 120,000 clones, over 75% of them seen just once; the ten biggest clones take up roughly 3%. The CDR3 is 12 residues long. Germline CDR1 LNHDA, CDR2 SQIVND (reference sequence). Trimming took off 9 bases at V and 0 bases at J, with 6 bases between the two ends. Broader study findings: Most donors were white British and more were female, and clonal diversity was possibly underestimated. With dominance at 160-218 and 743-854, vaccine-associated CD4 TCRs spanned spike. Spike-specific TCR breadth and depth grew following two AZD1222 doses.

Comment on this clone: What it recognizes is unknown.

This specimen consisted of peripheral blood, obtained on day 0 of AZD1222 vaccination. This TCR was sampled from an adult in good health. The chain carries TRBV19 and TRBJ2-1; D not certain. For the CDR3, the DNA is TGTGCCAGCGGAAGCTCCTACAATGAGCAGTTCTTC. It encodes CASGSSYNEQFF.